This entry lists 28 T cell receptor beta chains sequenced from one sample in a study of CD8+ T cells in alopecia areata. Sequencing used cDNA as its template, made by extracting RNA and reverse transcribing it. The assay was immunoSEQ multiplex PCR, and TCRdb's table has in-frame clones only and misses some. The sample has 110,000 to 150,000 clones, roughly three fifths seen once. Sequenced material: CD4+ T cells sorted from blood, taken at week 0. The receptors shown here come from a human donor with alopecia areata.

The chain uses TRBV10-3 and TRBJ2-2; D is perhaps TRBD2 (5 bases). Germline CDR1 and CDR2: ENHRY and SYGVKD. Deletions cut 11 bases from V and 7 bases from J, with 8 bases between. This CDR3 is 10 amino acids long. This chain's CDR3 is CAVGDGELFF. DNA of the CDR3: TGTGCCGTCGGGGACGGGGAGCTGTTTTTT.

The CDR3 nucleotides read TGTGCCTGGAGTGTACTTGGGGGGCGTAACTCTGGGGCCAACGTCCTGACTTTC. Its translation: CAWSVLGGRNSGANVLTF. V is TRBV30 and J is TRBJ2-6; possibly TRBD1 or TRBD2 for D (6 bases each). Trimming took off 0 bases at V and 0 bases at J, with 15 bases between the two ends. Germline V lookup: CDR1 GTSNPN, CDR2 SVGIG (reference sequence). The CDR3 runs to 18 residues. The whole variable domain, filled in from reference TRBV30 and TRBJ2-6, reads SQTIHQWPATLVQPVGSPLSLECTVEGTSNPNLYWYRQAAGRGLQLLFYSVGIGQISSEVPQNLSASRPQDRQFILSSKKLLLSDSGFYLCAWSVLGGRNSGANVLTFGAGSRLTVL.

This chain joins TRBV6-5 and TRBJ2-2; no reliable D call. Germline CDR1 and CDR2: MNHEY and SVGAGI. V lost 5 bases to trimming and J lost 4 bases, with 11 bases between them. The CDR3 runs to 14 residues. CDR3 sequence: CASSDMMITGELFF. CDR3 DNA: TGTGCCAGCAGTGACATGATGATCACCGGGGAGCTGTTTTTT.

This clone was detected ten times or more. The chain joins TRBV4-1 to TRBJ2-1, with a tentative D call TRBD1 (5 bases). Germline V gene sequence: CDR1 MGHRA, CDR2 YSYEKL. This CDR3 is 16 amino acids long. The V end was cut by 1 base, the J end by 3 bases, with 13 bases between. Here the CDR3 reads CASSQVDMGFYNEQFF. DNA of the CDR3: TGCGCCAGCAGCCAAGTGGACATGGGATTCTACAATGAGCAGTTCTTC.

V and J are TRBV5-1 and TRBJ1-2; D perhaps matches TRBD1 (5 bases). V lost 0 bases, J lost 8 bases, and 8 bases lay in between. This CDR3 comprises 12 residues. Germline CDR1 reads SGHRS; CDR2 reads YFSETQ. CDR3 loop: CASSLDGDGYTF. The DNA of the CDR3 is TGCGCCAGCAGCTTGGATGGGGACGGCTACACCTTC.

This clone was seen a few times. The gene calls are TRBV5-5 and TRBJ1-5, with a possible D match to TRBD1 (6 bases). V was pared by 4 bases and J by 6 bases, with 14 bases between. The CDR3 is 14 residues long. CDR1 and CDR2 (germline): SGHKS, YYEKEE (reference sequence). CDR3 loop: CASSTGTPGQPQHF. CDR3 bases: TGTGCCAGCAGCACCGGGACACCAGGTCAGCCCCAGCATTTT. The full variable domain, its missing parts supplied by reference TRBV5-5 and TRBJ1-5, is DAGVTQSPTHLIKTRGQQVTLRCSPISGHKSVSWYQQVLGQGPQFIFQYYEKEERGRGNFPDRFSARQFPNYSSELNVNALLLGDSALYLCASSTGTPGQPQHFGDGTRLSIL.

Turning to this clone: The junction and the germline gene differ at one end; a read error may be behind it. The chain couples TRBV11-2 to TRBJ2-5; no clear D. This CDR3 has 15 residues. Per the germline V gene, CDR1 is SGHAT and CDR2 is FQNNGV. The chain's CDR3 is CASSLGTFYQESQYF. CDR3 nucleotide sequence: TGTGCCAGCAGCTTAGGCACCTTTTACCAAGAGTCCCAGTACTTC.

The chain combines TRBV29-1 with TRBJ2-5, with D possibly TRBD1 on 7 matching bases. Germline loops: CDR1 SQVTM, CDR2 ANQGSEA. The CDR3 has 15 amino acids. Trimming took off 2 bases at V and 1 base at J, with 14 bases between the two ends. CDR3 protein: CSVEHPGGSQETQYF. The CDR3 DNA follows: TGCAGCGTTGAACACCCAGGGGGGAGCCAAGAGACCCAGTACTTC.

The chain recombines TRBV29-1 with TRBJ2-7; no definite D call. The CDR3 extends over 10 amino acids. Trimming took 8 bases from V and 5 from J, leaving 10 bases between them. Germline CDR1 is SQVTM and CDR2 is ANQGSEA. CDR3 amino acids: CSFSAHEQYF. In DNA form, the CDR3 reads TGCAGCTTCTCAGCCCACGAGCAGTACTTC.

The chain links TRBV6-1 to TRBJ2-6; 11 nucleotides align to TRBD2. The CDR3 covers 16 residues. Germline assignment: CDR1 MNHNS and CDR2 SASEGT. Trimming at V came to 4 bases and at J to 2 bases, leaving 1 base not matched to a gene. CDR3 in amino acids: CASSGSGGAGANVLTF. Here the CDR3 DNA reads TGTGCCAGCAGTGGTAGCGGGGGGGCTGGGGCCAACGTCCTGACTTTC.

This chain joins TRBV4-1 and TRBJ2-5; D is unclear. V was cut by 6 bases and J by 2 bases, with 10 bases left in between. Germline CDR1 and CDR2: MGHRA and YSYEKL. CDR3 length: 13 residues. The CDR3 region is CASSPSGQETQYF. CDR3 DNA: TGCGCCAGCAGTCCCTCGGGTCAAGAGACCCAGTACTTC.

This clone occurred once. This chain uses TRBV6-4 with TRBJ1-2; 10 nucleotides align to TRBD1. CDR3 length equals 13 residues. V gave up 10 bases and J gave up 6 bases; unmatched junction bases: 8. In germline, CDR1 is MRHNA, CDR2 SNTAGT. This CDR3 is CAKRTGGFDGYTF. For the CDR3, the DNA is TGTGCCAAAAGGACAGGGGGATTTGATGGCTACACCTTC.

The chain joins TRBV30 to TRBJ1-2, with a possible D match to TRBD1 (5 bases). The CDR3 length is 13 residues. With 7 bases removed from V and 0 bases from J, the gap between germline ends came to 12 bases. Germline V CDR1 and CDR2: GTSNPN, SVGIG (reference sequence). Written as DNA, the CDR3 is TGTGCCTCAGCGACAGAAGCTAACTATGGCTACACCTTC. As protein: CASATEANYGYTF.

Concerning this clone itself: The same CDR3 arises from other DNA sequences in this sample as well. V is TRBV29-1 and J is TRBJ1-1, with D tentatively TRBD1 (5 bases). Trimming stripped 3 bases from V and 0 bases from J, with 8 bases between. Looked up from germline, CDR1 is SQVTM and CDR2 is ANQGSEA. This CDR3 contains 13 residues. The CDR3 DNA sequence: TGCAGCGTTGAGGGACGGATGAACACTGAAGCTTTCTTT. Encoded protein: CSVEGRMNTEAFF.

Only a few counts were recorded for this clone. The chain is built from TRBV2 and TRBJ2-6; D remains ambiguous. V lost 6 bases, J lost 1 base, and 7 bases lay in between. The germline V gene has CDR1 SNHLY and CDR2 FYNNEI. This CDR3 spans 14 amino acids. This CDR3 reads CASRGRSGANVLTF. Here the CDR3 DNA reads TGTGCCAGCAGAGGACGGTCTGGGGCCAACGTCCTGACTTTC.

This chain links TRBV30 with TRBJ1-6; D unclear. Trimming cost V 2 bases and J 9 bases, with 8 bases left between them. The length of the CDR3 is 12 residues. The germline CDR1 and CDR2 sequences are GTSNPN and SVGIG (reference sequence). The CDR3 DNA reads TGTGCCTGGAGTAGAGTTACTTCACCCCTCCACTTT. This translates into CAWSRVTSPLHF.

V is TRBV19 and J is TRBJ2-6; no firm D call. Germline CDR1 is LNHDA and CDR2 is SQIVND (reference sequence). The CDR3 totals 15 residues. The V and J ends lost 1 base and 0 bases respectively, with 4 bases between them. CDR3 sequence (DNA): TGTGCCAGTAGTATAGTCTCCTCTGGGGCCAACGTCCTGACTTTC. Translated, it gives CASSIVSSGANVLTF. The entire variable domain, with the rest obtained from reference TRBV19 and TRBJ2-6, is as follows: DGGITQSPKYLFRKEGQNVTLSCEQNLNHDAMYWYRQDPGQGLRLIYYSQIVNDFQKGDIAEGYSVSREKKESFPLTVTSAQKNPTAFYLCASSIVSSGANVLTFGAGSRLTVL.

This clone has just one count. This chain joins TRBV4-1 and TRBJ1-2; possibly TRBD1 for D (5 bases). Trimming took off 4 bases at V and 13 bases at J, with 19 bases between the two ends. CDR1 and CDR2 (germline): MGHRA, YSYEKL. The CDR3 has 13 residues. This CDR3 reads CASSPTPLGPRTF. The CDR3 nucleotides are TGCGCCAGCAGCCCAACACCATTGGGACCGCGCACCTTC.

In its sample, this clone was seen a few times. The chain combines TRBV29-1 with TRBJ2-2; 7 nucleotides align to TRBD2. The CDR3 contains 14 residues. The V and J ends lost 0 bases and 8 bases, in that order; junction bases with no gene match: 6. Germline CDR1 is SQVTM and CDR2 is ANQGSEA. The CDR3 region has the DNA TGCAGCGTTGAAGATATAGCTAGCGGAGGGGAGCTGTTTTTT. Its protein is CSVEDIASGGELFF.

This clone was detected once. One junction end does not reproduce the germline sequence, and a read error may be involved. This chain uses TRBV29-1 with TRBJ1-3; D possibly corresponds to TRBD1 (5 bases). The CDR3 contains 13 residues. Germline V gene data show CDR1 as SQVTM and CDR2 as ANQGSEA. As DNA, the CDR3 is TGCAGCGTCGAAGGACACTCTGGAAACACCATATATTTT. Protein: CSVEGHSGNTIYF.

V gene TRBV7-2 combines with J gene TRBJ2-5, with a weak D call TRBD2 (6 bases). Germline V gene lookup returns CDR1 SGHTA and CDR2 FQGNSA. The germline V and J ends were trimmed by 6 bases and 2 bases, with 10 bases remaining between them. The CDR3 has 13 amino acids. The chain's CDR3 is CASRGTGQETQYF. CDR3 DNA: TGTGCCAGCAGGGGGACTGGGCAAGAGACCCAGTACTTC. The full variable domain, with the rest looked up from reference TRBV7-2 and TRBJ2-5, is GAGVSQSPSNKVTEKGKDVELRCDPISGHTALYWYRQSLGQGLEFLIYFQGNSAPDKSGLPSDRFSAERTGGSVSTLTIQRTQQEDSAVYLCASRGTGQETQYFGPGTRLLVL.

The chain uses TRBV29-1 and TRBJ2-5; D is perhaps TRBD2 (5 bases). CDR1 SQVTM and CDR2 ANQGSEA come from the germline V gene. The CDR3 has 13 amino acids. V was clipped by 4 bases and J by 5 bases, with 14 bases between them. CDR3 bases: TGCAGCGTTGCCTTACCGGGAACGGAGACCCAGTACTTC. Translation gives CSVALPGTETQYF.

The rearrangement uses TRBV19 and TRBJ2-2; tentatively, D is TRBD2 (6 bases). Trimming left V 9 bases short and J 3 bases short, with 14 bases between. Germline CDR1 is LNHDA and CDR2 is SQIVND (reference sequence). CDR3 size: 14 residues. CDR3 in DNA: TGTGCCAGCCGGGCCCCGGGGGACACCGGGGAGCTGTTTTTT. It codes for CASRAPGDTGELFF.

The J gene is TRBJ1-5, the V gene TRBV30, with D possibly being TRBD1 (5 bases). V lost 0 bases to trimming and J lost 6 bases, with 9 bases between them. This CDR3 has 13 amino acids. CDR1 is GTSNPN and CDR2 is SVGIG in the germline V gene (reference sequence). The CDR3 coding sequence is TGTGCCTGGAGTGTAGGTACAGGTCAGCCCCAGCATTTT. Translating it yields CAWSVGTGQPQHF.

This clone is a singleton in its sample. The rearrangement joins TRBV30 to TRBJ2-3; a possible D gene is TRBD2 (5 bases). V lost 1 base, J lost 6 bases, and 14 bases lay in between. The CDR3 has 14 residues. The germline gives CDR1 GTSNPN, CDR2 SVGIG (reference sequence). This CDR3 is CAWSEGVEWDTQYF. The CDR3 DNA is TGTGCCTGGAGTGAGGGAGTGGAGTGGGATACGCAGTATTTT.

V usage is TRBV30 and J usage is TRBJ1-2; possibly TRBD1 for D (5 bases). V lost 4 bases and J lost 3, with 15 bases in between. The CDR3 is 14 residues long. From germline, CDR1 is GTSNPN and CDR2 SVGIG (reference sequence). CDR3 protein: CAWNSGSSDYGYTF. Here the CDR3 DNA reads TGTGCCTGGAACTCAGGGTCGTCGGACTATGGCTACACCTTC.

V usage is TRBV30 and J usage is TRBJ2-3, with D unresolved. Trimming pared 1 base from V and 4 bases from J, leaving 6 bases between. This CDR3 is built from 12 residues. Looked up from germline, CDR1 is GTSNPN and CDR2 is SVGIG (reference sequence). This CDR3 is CAWSATPDTQYF. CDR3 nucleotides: TGTGCCTGGAGTGCGACTCCAGATACGCAGTATTTT.

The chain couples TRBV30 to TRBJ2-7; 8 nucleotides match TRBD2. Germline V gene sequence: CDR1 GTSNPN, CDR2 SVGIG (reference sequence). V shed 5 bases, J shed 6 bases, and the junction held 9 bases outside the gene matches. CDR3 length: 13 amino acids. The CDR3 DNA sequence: TGTGCCTGGGACGTAGCGGGGCCCTCCGAGCAGTACTTC. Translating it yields CAWDVAGPSEQYF.